This T cell receptor beta chain was obtained from a study of T-cell memory formation after mild COVID-19 listed by TCRdb under 2021. Study-level background: TCR sequence clusters from the two donors were largely donor specific. T-cell clones expanding and contracting after mild COVID-19 in two donors were tracked by longitudinal TCRalpha and TCRbeta repertoire sequencing. The cohort was made up of two young adult volunteers, one female and one male, who were previously healthy.

The CDR3 measures 15 amino acids from cysteine to phenylalanine. The DNA shown is the 45-base CDR3, in frame from base 1. The germline V gene supplies CDR1 MNHEY and CDR2 SVGAGI. The V end loses 4 bases and the J end loses 8 bases, and a stretch of 18 bases separates them. PBMCs were isolated by Ficoll-Paque density gradient centrifugation. This clonotype was picked up a small number of times. What antigen it recognizes has not been identified. Base quality data are lacking; no much larger clone is found one base away. Overall study outcomes, separate from this receptor: Whether the second-wave clones peaking on day 37 were SARS-CoV-2 specific was not confirmed. The detection of some responding clones in pre-infection memory suggests that pre-existing cross-reactive memory T cells joined the SARS-CoV-2 response. Contracting CD4+ clones were found mainly in CM and EM memory subsets, while CD8+ clones were enriched in EMRA. Clones contracting from day 15 to 85 had balanced CD4/CD8 phenotypes, while a second wave expanding from day 15 to 37 was biased towards CD4+. The study covered only a couple of mild cases, and larger cohorts including severe cases with pre-infection samples were considered necessary.

Data came from an Illumina NovaSeq 6000. TCRalpha and TCRbeta cDNA libraries were built by 5'RACE with constant-segment primers, adding sample barcodes and unique molecular identifiers. RNA was extracted from every sample with Trizol reagent. The libraries were amplified in two PCR steps, and the second step added a second sample barcode and Illumina TruSeq adapters. Sequencing of libraries was performed on an Illumina NovaSeq with 2 x 150 bp paired-end reads. The original methods were these. With migec v1.2.7, reads were demultiplexed and then collapsed into UMI-guided consensus sequences. Using mixcr v2.1.11, the UMI consensuses were aligned to TRA and TRB V and J templates and assembled into clonotypes. Clonotypes were classified as expanded or contracted when called significant by both edgeR and NoisET, with noise models trained on biological replicates. For edgeR calls, the cutoffs were a false discovery rate-adjusted p below 0.01 and a log2 fold-change threshold of 1. As an exploratory analysis of dynamics, PCA with hierarchical clustering was applied to max-normalized trajectories of the 1000 most abundant clonotypes. Separately sequenced CD4+ and CD8+ repertoires were used to assign the CD4 or CD8 phenotype of responding clones. Using fastp trimming at Q25 and MiXCR clonotype assembly, TCRdb reanalyzed the public sequencing data and kept in-frame beta chains. One record per CDR3 amino acid sequence lists the most common genes and DNA. These V and J calls rely on TCRdb rather than the paper's analysis. For this sample the table gives around 310,000 distinct CDR3 sequences, of which roughly an eighth were detected only once. The biggest ten clones account for 20% to 25% of the sample.

The receptor was isolated from a young man who had mild COVID-19 (a few samples of this study predate the infection). The sample titles of this study are shuffled in the database, so cell type and time point are left out; the donor was told from shared clones. The chain uses TRBV6-5 and TRBJ2-1; possibly the D gene is TRBD1, per 6 matching bases. Sequenced input: PBMCs or a T cell subset sorted from them (not recorded which). The nucleotide sequence is TGTGCCAGCAGTTCAGACAGGCCAAGGGTGGATGAGCAGTTCTTC. Translated, it reads CASSSDRPRVDEQFF.